A selection of T cell receptor beta chains follows, all from one sample in a study of spatial heterogeneity in lung cancer. TCRdb processed the 5' RACE reads anew with MiXCR; each CDR3 protein has one entry. The sample consists of approximately 92,000 distinct CDR3 sequences, more than 10% of them appearing once. Sample: PBMCs, taken at surgery. These TCRs come from a male donor with early-stage non-small cell lung cancer. Each CDR3 is given without its conserved first and last residue. A D gene is named only where the DNA matches it firmly.

D,V,J,CDR3
TRBD1,TRBV18,TRBJ1-1,ASSPRGQGAEAF
NA,TRBV25-1,TRBJ2-1,ASSEDRTGYNEQF
NA,TRBV14,TRBJ2-7,ASSPRGGAFYEQY
NA,TRBV28,TRBJ1-5,ASSTGWQGRNNQPQH
NA,TRBV2,TRBJ1-2,ASSEELFQGYT
TRBD1,TRBV29-1,TRBJ2-7,SVATGEIYEQY
NA,TRBV7-6,TRBJ2-3,ASLDGVPGTDTQY
TRBD2,TRBV7-9,TRBJ2-7,ASSLAAGVSKEQY
NA,TRBV2,TRBJ1-3,ASSPLGTSGNTIY
NA,TRBV6-4,TRBJ2-1,ASSAGDVNEQF
NA,TRBV19,TRBJ1-5,ASSPQRGGVNQPQH
TRBD1,TRBV29-1,TRBJ2-7,SVSGTGVYEQY
TRBD2,TRBV6-2/TRBV6-3,TRBJ2-1,ASSRLAGGLGEQF
NA,TRBV6-6,TRBJ1-5,ASIGEGLAPQH
NA,TRBV14,TRBJ2-2,ASSLGAGPNTGELF
NA,TRBV2,TRBJ2-5,ASSGVKTEKY
NA,TRBV9,TRBJ2-1,ASSVGGTLNEQF
TRBD1,TRBV7-9,TRBJ2-5,ASSYRGQETQY
NA,TRBV5-6,TRBJ1-4,ASSWGGSNEKLF
TRBD1,TRBV6-2/TRBV6-3,TRBJ1-2,ASRKRTGGEGYT
NA,TRBV12-3/TRBV12-4,TRBJ1-5,ASTLSWENQPQH
TRBD1,TRBV5-1,TRBJ2-2,ASSYRPGQTNTGELF
NA,TRBV7-2,TRBJ1-2,ASSSDRSNYGYT
TRBD2,TRBV5-1,TRBJ2-1,ASSSSGGPQF
TRBD1,TRBV11-2,TRBJ2-1,ASTPGGSGDEQF
NA,TRBV5-1,TRBJ2-5,ASSLEQGRAQY
TRBD2,TRBV12-3/TRBV12-4,TRBJ2-2,ASSSTTSGHTGELF
NA,TRBV6-2/TRBV6-3,TRBJ1-5,ASSYGRDPPGNQPQH
TRBD1,TRBV18,TRBJ2-7,ASSPRDRGLSYEQY
TRBD2,TRBV20-1,TRBJ2-7,SARRREFYEQY
NA,TRBV27,TRBJ2-5,ASSLSPGSGQETQY
NA,TRBV20-1,TRBJ2-7,SAREGGNYEQY
NA,TRBV3-1,TRBJ1-5,ASSRQLNQPQH
TRBD1,TRBV6-1,TRBJ1-5,ASSEGAGGNQPQH
TRBD2,TRBV6-2/TRBV6-3,TRBJ2-7,ASSSPGLAQYEQY
TRBD1,TRBV20-1,TRBJ1-2,SAKSGGVHYGYT
NA,TRBV5-4,TRBJ2-3,ASSVRQGTDTQY
NA,TRBV12-3/TRBV12-4,TRBJ1-2,ASSLGQGPGYT
TRBD1,TRBV6-5,TRBJ1-2,ASSSPGQGWGYT
NA,TRBV21-1,TRBJ2-5,ASSKGRGHQETQY
NA,TRBV9,TRBJ2-1,ASSIQGHNEQF
NA,TRBV4-3,TRBJ2-1,ASSQTPTRSSYNEQF
TRBD2,TRBV7-2,TRBJ2-1,ASSSLAGSSYNEQF
TRBD2,TRBV7-2,TRBJ2-5,ASSRRTSGQETQY
NA,TRBV20-1,TRBJ2-7,SARKDQGGGEQY
NA,TRBV20-1,TRBJ1-2,SARDSRGDNYGYT
NA,TRBV20-1,TRBJ2-4,SAREWETLAKNIQY
TRBD2,TRBV3-1,TRBJ2-1,ASSKSKRGSNEQF
NA,TRBV11-1,TRBJ1-1,ASSQEGGGVRGAF
TRBD2,TRBV11-1,TRBJ2-1,ASNRAGGPYNEQF
NA,TRBV2,TRBJ2-5,ASRNRDPQSETQY
NA,TRBV13,TRBJ1-4,ASSLKASKEKLF
TRBD1,TRBV7-2,TRBJ2-5,ASSSRGQGPRETQY
NA,TRBV20-1,TRBJ1-2,SASRDGYT
NA,TRBV27,TRBJ2-3,ASGSGRGTDTQY
NA,TRBV29-1,TRBJ2-3,SVTLVTDTQY
TRBD2,TRBV7-2,TRBJ2-1,ASSHIAGGHYNEQF
NA,TRBV28,TRBJ1-5,ASSFSVNQPQH
NA,TRBV28,TRBJ2-2,ASSPRGANTGELF